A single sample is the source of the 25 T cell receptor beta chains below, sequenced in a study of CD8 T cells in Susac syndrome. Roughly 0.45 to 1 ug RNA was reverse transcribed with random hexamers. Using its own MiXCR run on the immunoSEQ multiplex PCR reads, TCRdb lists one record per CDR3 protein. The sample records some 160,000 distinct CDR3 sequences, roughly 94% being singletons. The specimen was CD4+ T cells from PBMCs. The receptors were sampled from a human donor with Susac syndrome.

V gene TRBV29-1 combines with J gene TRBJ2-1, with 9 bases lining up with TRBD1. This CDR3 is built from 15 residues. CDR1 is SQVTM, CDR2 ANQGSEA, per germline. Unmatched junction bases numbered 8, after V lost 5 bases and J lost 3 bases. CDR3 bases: TGCAGCGTTTTTACCGGGACAGGGAACTACAATGAGCAGTTCTTC. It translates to CSVFTGTGNYNEQFF.

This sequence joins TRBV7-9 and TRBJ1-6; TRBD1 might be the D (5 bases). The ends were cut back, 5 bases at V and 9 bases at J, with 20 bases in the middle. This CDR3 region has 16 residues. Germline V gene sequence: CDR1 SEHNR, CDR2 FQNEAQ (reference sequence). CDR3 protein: CASSLLAGTAGSPLHF. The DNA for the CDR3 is TGTGCCAGCAGCCTCCTAGCCGGGACGGCCGGTTCACCCCTCCACTTT.

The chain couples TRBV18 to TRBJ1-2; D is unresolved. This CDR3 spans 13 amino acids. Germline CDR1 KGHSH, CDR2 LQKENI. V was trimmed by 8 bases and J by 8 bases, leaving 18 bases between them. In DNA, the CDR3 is TGTGCCAGCACCTCGCAGAGCTTTGGGGGCTACACCTTC. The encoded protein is CASTSQSFGGYTF.

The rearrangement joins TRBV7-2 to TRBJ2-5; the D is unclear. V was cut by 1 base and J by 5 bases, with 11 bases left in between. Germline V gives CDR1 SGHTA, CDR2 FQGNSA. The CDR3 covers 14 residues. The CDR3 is CASSLGVSSETQYF. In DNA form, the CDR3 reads TGTGCCAGCAGCTTAGGGGTCAGCTCGGAGACCCAGTACTTC.

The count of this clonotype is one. This CDR3 reads CASSQVAGGREQYF. In DNA form, the CDR3 reads TGCGCCAGCAGCCAGGTAGCGGGGGGGCGAGAGCAGTACTTC. The rearrangement links TRBV4-3 to TRBJ2-7, with TRBD2 matching over 11 bases. The CDR3 is 14 amino acids. J was trimmed by 7 bases and V by 3 bases; bases with no gene match: 5. In germline, CDR1 is LGHNA, CDR2 YSLEER.

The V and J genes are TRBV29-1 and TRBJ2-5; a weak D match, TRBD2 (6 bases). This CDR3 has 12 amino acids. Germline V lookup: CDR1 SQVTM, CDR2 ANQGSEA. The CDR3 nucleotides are TGCATCATAAGGGACTCCAAAGAGACCCAGTACTTC. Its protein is CIIRDSKETQYF. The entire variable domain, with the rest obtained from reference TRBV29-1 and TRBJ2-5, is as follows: SAVISQKPSRDICQRGTSLTIQCQVDSQVTMMFWYRQQPGQSLTLIATANQGSEATYESGFVIDKFPISRPNLTFSTLTVSNMSPEDSSIYLCIIRDSKETQYFGPGTRLLVL.

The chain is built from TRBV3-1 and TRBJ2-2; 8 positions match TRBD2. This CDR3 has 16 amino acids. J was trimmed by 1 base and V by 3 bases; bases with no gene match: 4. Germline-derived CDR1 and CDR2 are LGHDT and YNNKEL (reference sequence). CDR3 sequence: CASSHSGVRNTGELFF. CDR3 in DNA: TGTGCCAGCAGCCATAGCGGGGTTAGGAACACCGGGGAGCTGTTTTTT.

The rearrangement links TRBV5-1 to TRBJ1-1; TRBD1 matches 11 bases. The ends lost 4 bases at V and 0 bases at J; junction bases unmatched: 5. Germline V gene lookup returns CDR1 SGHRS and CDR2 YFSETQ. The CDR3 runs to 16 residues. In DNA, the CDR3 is TGCGCCAGCAGCCTAGGGACAGGGGGAATGAACACTGAAGCTTTCTTT. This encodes CASSLGTGGMNTEAFF.

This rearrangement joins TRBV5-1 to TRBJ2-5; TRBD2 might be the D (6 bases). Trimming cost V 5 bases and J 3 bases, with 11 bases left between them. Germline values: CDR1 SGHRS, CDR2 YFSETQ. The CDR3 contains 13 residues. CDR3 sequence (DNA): TGCGCCAGCAGAGCTGCTAGCGAAGAGACCCAGTACTTC. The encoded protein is CASRAASEETQYF.

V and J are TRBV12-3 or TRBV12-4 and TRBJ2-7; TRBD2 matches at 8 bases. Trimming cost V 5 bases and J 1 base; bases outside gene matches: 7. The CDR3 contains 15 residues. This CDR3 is CASSPGTRTSYEQYF. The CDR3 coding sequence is TGTGCCAGCAGTCCCGGGACTAGAACTTCCTACGAGCAGTACTTC.

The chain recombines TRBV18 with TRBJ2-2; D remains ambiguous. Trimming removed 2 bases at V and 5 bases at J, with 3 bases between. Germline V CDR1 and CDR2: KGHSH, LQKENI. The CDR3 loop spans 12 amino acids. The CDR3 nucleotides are TGTGCCAGCTCACCATTTACCGGGGAGCTGTTTTTT. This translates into CASSPFTGELFF. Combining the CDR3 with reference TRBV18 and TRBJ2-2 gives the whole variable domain NAGVMQNPRHLVRRRGQEARLRCSPMKGHSHVYWYRQLPEEGLKFMVYLQKENIIDESGMPKERFSAEFPKEGPSILRIQQVVRGDSAAYFCASSPFTGELFFGEGSRLTVL.

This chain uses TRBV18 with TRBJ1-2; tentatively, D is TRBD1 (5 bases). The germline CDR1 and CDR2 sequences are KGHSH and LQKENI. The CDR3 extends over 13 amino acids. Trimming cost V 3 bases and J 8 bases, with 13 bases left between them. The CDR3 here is CASSPGGHQGYTF. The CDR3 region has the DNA TGTGCCAGCTCACCGGGTGGACACCAAGGCTACACCTTC.

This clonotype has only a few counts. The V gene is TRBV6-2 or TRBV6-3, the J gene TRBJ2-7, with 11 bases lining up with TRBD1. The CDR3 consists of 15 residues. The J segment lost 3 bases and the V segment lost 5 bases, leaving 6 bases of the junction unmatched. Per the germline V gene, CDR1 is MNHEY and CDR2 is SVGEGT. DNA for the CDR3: TGTGCCAGCAGTACACCGGGACAGGGGGTCTACGAGCAGTACTTC. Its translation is CASSTPGQGVYEQYF.

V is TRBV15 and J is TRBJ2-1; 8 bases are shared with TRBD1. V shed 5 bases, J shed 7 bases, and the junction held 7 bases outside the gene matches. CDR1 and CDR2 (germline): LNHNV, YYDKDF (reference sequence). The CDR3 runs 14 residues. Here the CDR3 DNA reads TGTGCCACCAGCGCGGGACAGGAGGGAAATGAGCAGTTCTTC. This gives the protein CATSAGQEGNEQFF. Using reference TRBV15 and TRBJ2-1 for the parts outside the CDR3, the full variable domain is DAMVIQNPRYQVTQFGKPVTLSCSQTLNHNVMYWYQQKSSQAPKLLFHYYDKDFNNEADTPDNFQSRRPNTSFCFLDIRSPGLGDTAMYLCATSAGQEGNEQFFGPGTRLTVL.

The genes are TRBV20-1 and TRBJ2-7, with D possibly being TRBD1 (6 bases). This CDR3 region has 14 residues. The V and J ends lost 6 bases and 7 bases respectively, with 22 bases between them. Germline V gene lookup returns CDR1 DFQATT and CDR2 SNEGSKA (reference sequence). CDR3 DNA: TGCAGTGCCGCAGGACAGACAGGCATACGAGAGCAGTACTTC. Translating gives CSAAGQTGIREQYF.

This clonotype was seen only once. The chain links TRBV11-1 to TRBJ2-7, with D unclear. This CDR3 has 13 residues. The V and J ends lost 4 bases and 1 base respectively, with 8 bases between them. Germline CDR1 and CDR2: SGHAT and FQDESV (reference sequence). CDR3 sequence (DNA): TGTGCCAGCAGCTGGGCGGCATCCTACGAGCAGTACTTC. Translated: CASSWAASYEQYF.

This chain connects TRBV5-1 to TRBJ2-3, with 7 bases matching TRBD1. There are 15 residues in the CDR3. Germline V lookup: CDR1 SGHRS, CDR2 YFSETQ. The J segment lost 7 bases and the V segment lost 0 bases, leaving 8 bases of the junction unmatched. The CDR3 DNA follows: TGCGCCAGCAGCTTGGGAATCGACAGGGCGAATACGCAGTATTTT. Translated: CASSLGIDRANTQYF.

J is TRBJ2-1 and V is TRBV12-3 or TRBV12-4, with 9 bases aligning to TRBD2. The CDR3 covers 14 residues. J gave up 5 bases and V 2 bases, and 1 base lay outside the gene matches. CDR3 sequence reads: CASSLSGGNNEQFF. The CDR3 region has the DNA TGTGCCAGCAGTTTAAGCGGGGGGAACAATGAGCAGTTCTTC.

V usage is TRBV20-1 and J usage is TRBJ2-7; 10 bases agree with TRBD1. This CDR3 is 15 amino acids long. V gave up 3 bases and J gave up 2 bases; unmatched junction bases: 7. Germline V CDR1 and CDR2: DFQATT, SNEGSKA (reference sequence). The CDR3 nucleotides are TGCAGTGCTAGCTCGGGACAGGGGCTTACCTACGAGCAGTACTTC. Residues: CSASSGQGLTYEQYF.

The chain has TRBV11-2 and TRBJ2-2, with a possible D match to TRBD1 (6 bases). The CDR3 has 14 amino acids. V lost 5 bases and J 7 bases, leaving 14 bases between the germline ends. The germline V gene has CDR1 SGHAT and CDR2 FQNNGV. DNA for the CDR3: TGTGCCAGCAGCCTACAGGGTCTAGGCGGGGAGCTGTTTTTT. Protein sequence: CASSLQGLGGELFF.

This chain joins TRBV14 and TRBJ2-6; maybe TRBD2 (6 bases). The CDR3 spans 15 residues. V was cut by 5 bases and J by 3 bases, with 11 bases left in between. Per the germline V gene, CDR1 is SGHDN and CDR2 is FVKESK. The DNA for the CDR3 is TGTGCCAGCAGCGACCGGGGGTATGGGGCCAACGTCCTGACTTTC. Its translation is CASSDRGYGANVLTF.

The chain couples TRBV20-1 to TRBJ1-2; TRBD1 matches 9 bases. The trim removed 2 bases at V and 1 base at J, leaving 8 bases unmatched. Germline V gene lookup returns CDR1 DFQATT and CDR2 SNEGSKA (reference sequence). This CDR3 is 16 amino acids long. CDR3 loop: CSARSPDRGINYGYTF. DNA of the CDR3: TGCAGTGCTAGAAGTCCTGACAGGGGGATTAACTATGGCTACACCTTC.

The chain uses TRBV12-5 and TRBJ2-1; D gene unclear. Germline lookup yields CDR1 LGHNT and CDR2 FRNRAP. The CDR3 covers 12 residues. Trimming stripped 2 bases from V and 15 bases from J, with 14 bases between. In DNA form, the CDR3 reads TGTGCTAGTGGTTTGCCTTACACTGGACGGTTCTTC. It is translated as CASGLPYTGRFF. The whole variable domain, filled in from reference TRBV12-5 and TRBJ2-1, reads DARVTQTPRHKVTEMGQEVTMRCQPILGHNTVFWYRQTMMQGLELLAYFRNRAPLDDSGMPKDRFSAEMPDATLATLKIQPSEPRDSAVYFCASGLPYTGRFFGPGTRLTVL.

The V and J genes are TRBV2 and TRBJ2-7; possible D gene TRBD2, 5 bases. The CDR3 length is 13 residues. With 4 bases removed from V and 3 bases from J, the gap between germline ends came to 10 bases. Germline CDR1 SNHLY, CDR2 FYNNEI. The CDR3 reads CASSGGLNYEQYF. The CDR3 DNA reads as TGTGCCAGCAGTGGAGGACTTAACTACGAGCAGTACTTC.

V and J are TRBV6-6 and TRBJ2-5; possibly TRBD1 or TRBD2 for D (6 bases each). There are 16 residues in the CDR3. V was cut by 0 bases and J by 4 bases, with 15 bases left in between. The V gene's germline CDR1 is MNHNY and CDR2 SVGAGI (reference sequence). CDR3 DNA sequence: TGTGCCAGCAGTTACTCGACGGGGGCGCGTGGAGAGACCCAGTACTTC. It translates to CASSYSTGARGETQYF.